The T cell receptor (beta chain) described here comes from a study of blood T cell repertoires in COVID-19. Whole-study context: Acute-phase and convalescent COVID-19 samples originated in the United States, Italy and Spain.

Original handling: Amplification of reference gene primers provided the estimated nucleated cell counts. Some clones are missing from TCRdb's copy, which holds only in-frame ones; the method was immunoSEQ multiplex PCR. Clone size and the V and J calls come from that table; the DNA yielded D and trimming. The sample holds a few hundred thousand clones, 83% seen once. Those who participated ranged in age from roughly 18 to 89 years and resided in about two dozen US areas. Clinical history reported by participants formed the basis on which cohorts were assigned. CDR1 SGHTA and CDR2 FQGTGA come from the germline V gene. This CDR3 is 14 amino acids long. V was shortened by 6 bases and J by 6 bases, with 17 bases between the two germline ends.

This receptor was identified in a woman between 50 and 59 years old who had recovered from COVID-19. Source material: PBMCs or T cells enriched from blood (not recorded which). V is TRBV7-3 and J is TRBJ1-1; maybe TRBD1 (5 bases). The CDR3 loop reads CASSPNKGSAEAFF. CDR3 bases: TGTGCCAGCAGTCCGAATAAGGGGTCGGCTGAAGCTTTCTTT.